These T cell receptor beta chains were read from a single sample in a study of T cells in Graves' hyperthyroidism and ophthalmopathy. TCRdb recomputed calls from the multiplex PCR reads with MiXCR, one row per CDR3 protein. The table has roughly 420,000 distinct CDR3 sequences, less than 20% seen once. Material for sequencing was blood. These receptors were obtained from a woman in her late teens or twenties with Graves' hyperthyroidism. Both conserved end residues are part of each CDR3. Fields, in order: J gene, V gene, D gene, clone size, CDR3 protein, CDR3 DNA. D genes are given only for firm matches. Where a row states a size, it is once, few, many or the class of an expanded clone; other rows omit it.

>TRBJ1-1|TRBV6-5|.|many
CASSYRSKTGLSEAFF
TGTGCCAGCAGTTACCGTTCTAAAACAGGGTTAAGTGAAGCTTTCTTT
>TRBJ2-3|TRBV7-2|.|.
CASSSPHTDTQYF
TGTGCCAGCAGCTCCCCTCACACAGATACGCAGTATTTT
>TRBJ1-1|TRBV20-1|.|many
CSARDYTGPNTEAFF
TGCAGTGCTAGAGATTATACGGGACCGAACACTGAAGCTTTCTTT
>TRBJ2-7|TRBV27|TRBD1|.
CASSFLPQGTAYEQYF
TGTGCCAGCAGTTTTCTCCCCCAAGGGACAGCGTACGAGCAGTACTTC
>TRBJ2-5|TRBV4-2|TRBD2|.
CASSLGGVGRRQETQYF
TGTGCCAGCAGCCTCGGGGGGGTGGGGCGGAGGCAAGAGACCCAGTACTTC
>TRBJ1-5|TRBV12-3/TRBV12-4|TRBD1|.
CASSLATGGAGTGNQPQHF
TGTGCCAGCAGTTTAGCGACAGGGGGCGCAGGGACCGGCAATCAGCCCCAGCATTTT
>TRBJ1-5|TRBV27|.|.
CASSLLGGSQPQHF
TGTGCCAGCAGTTTATTAGGGGGAAGTCAGCCCCAGCATTTT
>TRBJ2-7|TRBV2|.|few
CASSERETNTYEQYF
TGTGCCAGCAGTGAAAGGGAGACAAACACCTACGAGCAGTACTTC
>TRBJ2-1|TRBV4-1|TRBD1|.
CASSQGTGGPNEQFF
TGCGCCAGCAGCCAAGGGACAGGAGGCCCGAATGAGCAGTTCTTC
>TRBJ2-3|TRBV6-1|.|once
CASREVPTDTQYF
TGTGCCAGCAGGGAGGTCCCCACAGATACGCAGTATTTT
>TRBJ2-5|TRBV12-3/TRBV12-4|.|few
CASSLGQIQETQYF
TGTGCCAGCAGTTTAGGGCAAATCCAAGAGACCCAGTACTTC
>TRBJ2-5|TRBV28|.|many
CASAQGTYQETQYF
TGTGCCAGCGCCCAGGGGACGTACCAAGAGACCCAGTACTTC
>TRBJ2-2|TRBV10-3|TRBD2|.
CAISESRLAGVGELFF
TGTGCCATCAGTGAGTCACGACTAGCGGGAGTCGGGGAGCTGTTTTTT
>TRBJ1-2|TRBV12-3/TRBV12-4|.|many
CASSLALGYGYTF
TGTGCCAGCAGTTTAGCGCTTGGTTACGGCTACACCTTC
>TRBJ2-1|TRBV4-1|TRBD2|few
CASSPLTGGYNEQFF
TGCGCCAGCAGCCCCCTCACGGGAGGCTACAATGAGCAGTTCTTC
>TRBJ1-5|TRBV5-1|.|few
CASSLGTTSGNQPQHF
TGCGCCAGCAGCTTAGGGACCACCTCGGGCAATCAGCCCCAGCATTTT
>TRBJ2-1|TRBV4-3|.|.
CASSQESGSYNEQFF
TGCGCCAGCAGCCAAGAGTCGGGATCCTACAATGAGCAGTTCTTC
>TRBJ2-5|TRBV11-2|.|many
CASSSWGDPMRTQYF
TGTGCCAGCAGCTCTTGGGGGGACCCCATGCGGACCCAGTACTTC
>TRBJ1-4|TRBV5-6|.|few
CASSSPNEKLFF
TGTGCCAGCAGCTCTCCTAATGAAAAACTGTTTTTT
>TRBJ2-7|TRBV19|TRBD1|few
CASSTDRGPHEQYF
TGTGCCAGTAGTACCGACAGGGGTCCCCACGAGCAGTACTTC
>TRBJ2-1|TRBV20-1|.|many
CSAERVDNSYNEQFF
TGCAGTGCTGAAAGGGTGGACAACTCCTACAATGAGCAGTTCTTC
>TRBJ1-2|TRBV2|.|many
CASRHTFRANYGYTF
TGTGCCAGCCGCCATACATTCCGAGCTAACTATGGCTACACCTTC
>TRBJ1-1|TRBV6-1|.|.
CASSPYTQVMNTEAFF
TGTGCCAGCAGCCCGTACACCCAGGTAATGAACACTGAAGCTTTCTTT
>TRBJ2-2|TRBV7-7|TRBD1|few
CASSQTGVGTGELFF
TGTGCTAGCAGCCAGACAGGGGTCGGAACCGGGGAGCTGTTTTTT
>TRBJ2-7|TRBV4-1|TRBD2|many
CASSQQRLANDYEQYF
TGCGCCAGCAGCCAGCAGAGACTAGCGAATGACTACGAGCAGTACTTC
>TRBJ2-3|TRBV24-1|TRBD2|.
CATSTSRAAGGLASTDTQYF
TGTGCCACCAGTACGTCTAGGGCTGCGGGAGGGCTCGCTAGCACAGATACGCAGTATTTT
>TRBJ2-5|TRBV25-1|.|.
CASSEWGRGETQYF
TGTGCCAGCAGTGAATGGGGTAGGGGAGAGACCCAGTACTTC
>TRBJ2-7|TRBV7-9|TRBD1|few
CASSLWGQGALSDEQYF
TGTGCCAGCAGCTTATGGGGACAGGGGGCGCTGAGCGACGAGCAGTACTTC
>TRBJ1-6|TRBV15|.|.
CATSRDSLGSGTSPLHF
TGTGCCACCAGCAGAGATTCTTTGGGTTCAGGGACTTCACCCCTCCACTTT
>TRBJ1-1|TRBV10-2|TRBD1|.
CASSKATGWGTEAFF
TGCGCCAGCAGTAAGGCGACAGGGTGGGGAACTGAAGCTTTCTTT
>TRBJ2-5|TRBV20-1|TRBD2|many
CSATAGASGIETQYF
TGCAGTGCTACAGCCGGAGCTAGCGGGATAGAGACCCAGTACTTC
>TRBJ2-7|TRBV20-1|.|.
CNARDGQIRLSNEQYF
TGCAATGCTAGAGATGGACAGATTAGGTTATCTAACGAGCAGTACTTC
>TRBJ2-1|TRBV24-1|.|.
CATSDFGNREQFF
TGTGCCACCAGTGATTTTGGGAACAGAGAGCAGTTCTTC